The source of this T cell receptor (beta chain) is a study of cytomegalovirus exposure and HLA in healthy donors. CDR3 size: 14 residues. Germline V gene sequence: CDR1 SGDLS, CDR2 YYNGEE. V shed 3 bases and J 6 bases; nucleotides not matched to a gene: 7. Only in-frame clones appear in the TCRdb table, and some are missing; sequencing was by immunoSEQ multiplex PCR. Among 80,000 to 100,000 clones listed, roughly 90% were seen once. The chain uses TRBV9 and TRBJ2-7; 9 bases fit TRBD1. The sample taken for sequencing was PBMCs. The receptor's source is a man younger than 35 in good health and CMV-seropositive. The CDR3 loop reads CASSADRGLREQYF. The CDR3 DNA follows: TGTGCCAGCAGCGCCGACAGGGGGTTACGCGAGCAGTACTTC.